These 2 T cell receptor beta chains were all obtained from the same sample, sequenced in a study of blood T cell repertoires in COVID-19. Sequencing used immunoSEQ multiplex PCR; TCRdb keeps in-frame clones, though not all of them. The sample includes some 150,000 clones, about 86% of them seen just once. What was sequenced was peripheral blood. These TCRs come from a woman aged 60 to 75 with acute or convalescent COVID-19.

Points on this clone: At the DNA level, this CDR3 is encoded by other sequences in the same sample as well. This sequence joins TRBV20-1 and TRBJ2-7; possible D gene TRBD2, 5 bases. The CDR3 is 11 amino acids. The germline V gene encodes CDR1 DFQATT and CDR2 SNEGSKA (reference sequence). V lost 3 bases and J 5 bases, leaving 8 bases between the germline ends. The CDR3 region is CSARSGHEQYF. In nucleotides, the CDR3 is TGCAGTGCTAGGAGCGGCCACGAGCAGTACTTC.

V usage is TRBV18 and J usage is TRBJ1-4, with 7 bases matching TRBD1. The germline gives CDR1 KGHSH, CDR2 LQKENI. V shed 3 bases, J shed 8 bases, and the junction held 15 bases outside the gene matches. The CDR3 consists of 17 residues. CDR3 sequence: CASSPTLGTDLWEKLFF. CDR3 DNA: TGTGCCAGCTCACCGACCCTCGGGACAGACCTCTGGGAAAAACTGTTTTTT.